This TCR beta chain stems from a study of cytomegalovirus exposure and HLA in healthy donors. Findings of the study overall: It was reported in a later analysis that an Asian-associated ancestry cluster showed fewer N-insertions than the approximately 670-donor mean.

Notes on this clone: Its antigen is undetermined.

Primers for the PCR totalled 60 Vbeta and 13 Jbeta. In the authors' methods: An analysis performed later counted 72 million or so unique TCR beta chains (approximately 11 million of them shared). The protocol was immunoSEQ multiplex PCR, while the TCRdb copy is restricted to in-frame clones and leaves out a portion. V, J and clone size reflect that table, while D and trimming were determined from the DNA. Of some 150,000 clones in the sample, approximately 72% are singletons; the top ten hold 2.8%. V lost 5 bases and J lost 3; bases outside the gene matches: 4. This CDR3 region has 15 residues. Germline-derived CDR1 and CDR2 are SNHLY and FYNNEI.

Sequenced sample: PBMCs. V usage is TRBV2 and J usage is TRBJ2-3; TRBD1 agrees at 11 bases. This TCR derives from a man between 18 and 29 years old in good health and CMV-seronegative. Here the CDR3 reads CASSRGQGDTDTQYF. The CDR3 DNA reads TGTGCCAGCAGTAGGGGACAGGGGGATACAGATACGCAGTATTTT.